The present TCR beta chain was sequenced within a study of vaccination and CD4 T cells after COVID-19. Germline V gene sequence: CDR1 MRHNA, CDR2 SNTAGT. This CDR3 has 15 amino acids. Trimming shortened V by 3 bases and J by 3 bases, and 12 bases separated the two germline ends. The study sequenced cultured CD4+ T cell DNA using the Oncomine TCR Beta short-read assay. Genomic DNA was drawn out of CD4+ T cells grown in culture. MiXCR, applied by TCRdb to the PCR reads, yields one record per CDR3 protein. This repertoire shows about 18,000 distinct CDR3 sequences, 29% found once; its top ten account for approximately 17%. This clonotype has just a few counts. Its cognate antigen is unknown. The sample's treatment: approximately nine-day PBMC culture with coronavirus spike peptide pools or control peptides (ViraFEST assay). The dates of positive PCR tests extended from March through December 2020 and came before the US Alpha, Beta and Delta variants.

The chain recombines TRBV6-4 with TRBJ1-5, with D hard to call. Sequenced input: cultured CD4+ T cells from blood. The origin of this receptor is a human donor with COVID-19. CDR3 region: CASSEFMGVNQPQHF. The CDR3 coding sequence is TGTGCCAGCAGTGAGTTCATGGGAGTCAATCAGCCCCAGCATTTT.